One and the same sample provided the 11 T cell receptor beta chains below, sequenced in a study of beta chain features in type 1 diabetes (dated by TCRdb to between 2018 and 2020). Library preparation used the immunoSEQ multiplex PCR assay. The entire amount of isolated RNA was reverse transcribed using the High Capacity cDNA Reverse Transcription Kit, so the sequenced TCRB transcripts were expressed ones. Held by TCRdb, this immuneACCESS table contains in-frame sequences only and omits some clones. Under half of the omission traces to an unresolved V gene where checked; the cause of the rest is unknown. This sample comprises 250,000 to 400,000 clones, approximately 14% of them detected only once. The top ten constitute over 5% of the sample. Sequencing input: central memory CD4+ T cells from blood. The receptors come from a man younger than 40 in good health.

The V and J genes are TRBV11-3 and TRBJ2-1, with a weak D call TRBD2 (6 bases). Germline V gives CDR1 SGHNT, CDR2 YENEEA. This CDR3 contains 15 residues. The V end lost 3 bases, the J end lost 15 bases, and 24 bases lay between the germline ends. DNA of the CDR3: TGTGCCAGCAGCTTGACTCCTCGCGGGGCCTCATCGCCGTTCTTC. As protein: CASSLTPRGASSPFF. Full variable domain (missing parts from reference TRBV11-3 and TRBJ2-1): EAGVVQSPRYKIIEKKQPVAFWCNPISGHNTLYWYLQNLGQGPELLIRYENEEAVDDSQLPKDRFSAERLKGVDSTLKIQPAELGDSAVYLCASSLTPRGASSPFFGPGTRLTVL.

V gene TRBV28 combines with J gene TRBJ1-1; 7 nucleotides agree with TRBD1. Trimming took 5 bases from V and 6 from J; bases not matched to a gene: 6. Germline values: CDR1 MDHEN, CDR2 SYDVKM. CDR3 length equals 13 residues. CDR3 region: CASSDYQGAEAFF. CDR3 nucleotide sequence: TGTGCCAGCAGTGATTATCAGGGGGCTGAAGCTTTCTTT.

The gene calls are TRBV4-3 and TRBJ2-3, with 11 bases lining up with TRBD2. The length of the CDR3 is 18 residues. Germline V gene lookup returns CDR1 LGHNA and CDR2 YSLEER. J was trimmed by 3 bases and V by 0 bases; bases with no gene match: 8. CDR3 nucleotides: TGCGCCAGCAGCCAAGAACTCCTAGCGGGGGGAAGGACAGATACGCAGTATTTT. It is translated as CASSQELLAGGRTDTQYF.

This clone was observed a few times. The chain uses TRBV29-1 and TRBJ2-5; possibly TRBD1 for D (6 bases). The CDR3 consists of 13 residues. Germline CDR1 is SQVTM and CDR2 is ANQGSEA. Trimming shortened V by 7 bases and J by 3 bases, and 15 bases separated the two germline ends. The CDR3 reads CSADEQGKETQYF. The CDR3, as DNA: TGCAGCGCTGACGAACAGGGAAAAGAGACCCAGTACTTC.

The chain uses TRBV5-4 and TRBJ2-6; D is ambiguous. V was clipped by 6 bases and J by 4 bases, with 8 bases between them. Germline V lookup: CDR1 SGHNT, CDR2 YYREEE (reference sequence). This CDR3 contains 13 residues. Here the CDR3 DNA reads TGTGCCAGCACAAAGTTAGGGGCCAACGTCCTGACTTTC. Amino acid sequence: CASTKLGANVLTF.

This rearrangement joins TRBV19 to TRBJ2-1; 10 bases fit TRBD2. The CDR3 totals 16 residues. The J segment lost 6 bases and the V segment lost 5 bases, leaving 10 bases of the junction unmatched. Germline lookup yields CDR1 LNHDA and CDR2 SQIVND (reference sequence). This CDR3 reads CASSLTSSGGPNEQFF. The DNA of the CDR3 is TGTGCCAGTAGTCTAACTTCTAGCGGGGGTCCCAATGAGCAGTTCTTC.

This clone was observed a few times. CDR3 DNA sequence: TGTGCCAGCAGTGATACTCTCTGGACCCAGTACTTC. Its translation: CASSDTLWTQYF. This chain connects TRBV25-1 to TRBJ2-5; D uncertain. Trimming pared 3 bases from V and 7 bases from J, leaving 9 bases between. The germline V gene has CDR1 MGHDK and CDR2 SYGVNS. The CDR3 extends over 12 amino acids.

The chain links TRBV25-1 to TRBJ1-3, with no clear D. Trimming took off 2 bases at V and 0 bases at J, with 2 bases between the two ends. Germline CDR1 MGHDK, CDR2 SYGVNS. The CDR3 spans 13 residues. The CDR3 DNA follows: TGTGCCAGCAGTGAAGTCTCTGGAAACACCATATATTTT. Amino acids: CASSEVSGNTIYF.

The chain uses TRBV6-5 and TRBJ1-2; no definite D call. The V end lost 8 bases, the J end lost 0 bases, and 4 bases lay between the germline ends. This CDR3 contains 11 residues. Germline CDR1 reads MNHEY; CDR2 reads SVGAGI. The CDR3 region has the DNA TGTGCCAGCCGGTCTAACTATGGCTACACCTTC. Protein product: CASRSNYGYTF.

This clone was observed a few times. The V call is TRBV2, the J call TRBJ1-2; D is perhaps TRBD1 (5 bases). This CDR3 spans 13 amino acids. V gave up 4 bases and J gave up 8 bases, with 14 bases separating them. Germline loops: CDR1 SNHLY, CDR2 FYNNEI. The CDR3 bases are TGTGCCAGCAGTGGACAGTCCGAGGGGGGCTACACCTTC. Translating it yields CASSGQSEGGYTF.

This clone was detected only a few times. This chain links TRBV18 with TRBJ2-7, with D possibly matching TRBD2 (5 bases). The germline V gene has CDR1 KGHSH and CDR2 LQKENI. CDR3 length: 13 amino acids. The V end lost 2 bases, the J end lost 3 bases, and 8 bases lay between the germline ends. The CDR3 DNA is TGTGCCAGCTCACCAGGAGGAGTCTACGAGCAGTACGTC. Translating gives CASSPGGVYEQYV.